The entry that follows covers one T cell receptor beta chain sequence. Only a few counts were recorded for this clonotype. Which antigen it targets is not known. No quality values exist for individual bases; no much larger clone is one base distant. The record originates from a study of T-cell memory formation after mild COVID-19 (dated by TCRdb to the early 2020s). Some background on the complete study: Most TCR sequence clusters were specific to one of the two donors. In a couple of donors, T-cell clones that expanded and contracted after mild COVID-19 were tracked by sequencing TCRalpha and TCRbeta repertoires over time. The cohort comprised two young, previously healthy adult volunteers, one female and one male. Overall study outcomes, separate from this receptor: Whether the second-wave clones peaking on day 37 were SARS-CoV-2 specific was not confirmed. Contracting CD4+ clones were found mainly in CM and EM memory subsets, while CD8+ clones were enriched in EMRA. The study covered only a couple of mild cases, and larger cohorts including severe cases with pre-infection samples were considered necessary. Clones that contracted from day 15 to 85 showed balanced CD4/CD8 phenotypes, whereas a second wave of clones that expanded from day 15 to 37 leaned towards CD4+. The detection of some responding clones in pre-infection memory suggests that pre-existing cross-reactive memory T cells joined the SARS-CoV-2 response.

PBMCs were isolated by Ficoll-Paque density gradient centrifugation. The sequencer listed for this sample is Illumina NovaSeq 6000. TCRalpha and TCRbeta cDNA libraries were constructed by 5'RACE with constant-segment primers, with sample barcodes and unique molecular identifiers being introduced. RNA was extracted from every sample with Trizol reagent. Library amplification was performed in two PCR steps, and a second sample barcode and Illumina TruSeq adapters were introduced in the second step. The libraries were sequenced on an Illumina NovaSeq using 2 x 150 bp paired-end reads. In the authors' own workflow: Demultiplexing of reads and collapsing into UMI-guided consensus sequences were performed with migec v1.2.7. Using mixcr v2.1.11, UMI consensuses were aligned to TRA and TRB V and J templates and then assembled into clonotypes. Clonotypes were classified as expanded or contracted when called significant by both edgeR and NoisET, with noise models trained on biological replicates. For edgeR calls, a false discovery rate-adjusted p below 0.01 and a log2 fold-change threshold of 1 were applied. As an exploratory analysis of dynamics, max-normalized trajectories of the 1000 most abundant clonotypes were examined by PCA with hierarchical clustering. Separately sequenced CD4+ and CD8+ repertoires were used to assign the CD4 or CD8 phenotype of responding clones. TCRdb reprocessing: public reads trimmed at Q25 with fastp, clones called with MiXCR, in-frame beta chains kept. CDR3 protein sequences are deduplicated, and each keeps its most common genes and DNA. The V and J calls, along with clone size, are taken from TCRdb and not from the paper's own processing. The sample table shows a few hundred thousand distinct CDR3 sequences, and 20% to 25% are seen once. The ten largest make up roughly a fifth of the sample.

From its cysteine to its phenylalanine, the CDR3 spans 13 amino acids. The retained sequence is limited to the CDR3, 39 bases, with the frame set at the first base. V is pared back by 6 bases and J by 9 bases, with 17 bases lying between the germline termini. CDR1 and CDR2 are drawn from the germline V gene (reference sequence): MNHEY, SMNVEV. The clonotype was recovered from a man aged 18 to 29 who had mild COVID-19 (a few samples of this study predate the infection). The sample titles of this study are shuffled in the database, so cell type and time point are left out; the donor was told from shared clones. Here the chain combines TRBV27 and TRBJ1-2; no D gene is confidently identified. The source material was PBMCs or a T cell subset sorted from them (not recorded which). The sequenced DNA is TGTGCCAGCAGACCCTCGCTTGGGGATCGCTACACCTTC. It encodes CASRPSLGDRYTF.